This is a list of T cell receptor beta chains from one sample in a study of shared clonotypes between healthy human individuals. TCRdb keeps only in-frame clones here, not all; method: immunoSEQ multiplex PCR. The sample lists 1,500,000 or so clones; 96% were seen once. The material sequenced was naive CD4+ T cells sorted from blood. These receptors were obtained from a man aged 25 to 40 in good health. Each CDR3 is given with its conserved first and last residue.

cdr3_aa v_call
CASSFRRKGMYGYTF TRBV7-4
CASSPRPGKDTEAFF TRBV18
CASRPPQTSGRGNEQFF TRBV7-9
CASSPETILLSYEQYF TRBV7-9
CASSRLAVTGELFF TRBV25-1
CASSANQGVPGELFF TRBV9
CASSFSTLSEQFF TRBV5-1
CSVESSGKNIQYF TRBV29-1
CAISGDPNEKLFF TRBV10-3
CAGTSGRATDTQYF TRBV6-1
CSGGQGSYEQYF TRBV29-1
CASSDPSGRIYEQYF TRBV5-4
CASSLVGGSGSYEQYF TRBV7-3
CASSASGASTDTQYF TRBV6-1
CASSTQGTPPEKLFF TRBV28
CASSTGLQETQYF TRBV5-1
CASSLFGDEQFF TRBV27
CASSPWTGGKLPYEQYF TRBV7-8
CASSLKGVRLTSTDTQYF TRBV11-2
CASSWGLAGLYNEQFF TRBV6-5
CASSPPTGELFF TRBV18
CASSQAPSGPYNEQFF TRBV4-2
CASSDSGSGLQETQYF TRBV25-1
CASTRLAGPTEQFF TRBV6-5
CASSMGTGPTDTQYF TRBV19
CASSPEGRSETQYF TRBV18
CASSRLSPSVGRGGELFF TRBV11-2
CASSPNNPGLPYF TRBV18
CASSARSSTGELFF TRBV9
CASSLVGADTQYF TRBV13
CASSLTKGQGLGGPNEKLFF TRBV28
CASSEGGNKQYF TRBV9
CASGRTPQEIANTGELFF TRBV5-1
CASSLGGGSGANVLTF TRBV7-2
CASSVVGAETQYF TRBV9
CASSQDQSLGTGFNPRVEAFF TRBV4-1
CASSAGPQGYNEQFF TRBV10-1
CASSLTDGGYEQYF TRBV7-6
CASSGAGGNYEQYF TRBV18
CASSQAADTQYF TRBV14
CASSPLAGRDNEQFF TRBV28
CASRGEDEQFF TRBV6-1
CASSTGQGTVGYTF TRBV11-2
CASSSTGFYEQYF TRBV25-1
CASSLGTAYNEQFF TRBV28
CASSLGTSGRVNEQFF TRBV14
CASSVGDSSYNEQFF TRBV9
CASTDPRRSTDTQYF TRBV19
CASSQDFQTQYF TRBV4-1
CAIDSGGNTDTQYF TRBV5-4
CASSSSRGRRTEAFF TRBV5-6
CASSLGQMNTEAFF TRBV27
CASSFGTLSTDTQYF TRBV6-6
CASSLDFQPQHF TRBV7-2
CASSWGDRQDVSETQYF TRBV6-8
CASSNRGGRGELFF TRBV6-5